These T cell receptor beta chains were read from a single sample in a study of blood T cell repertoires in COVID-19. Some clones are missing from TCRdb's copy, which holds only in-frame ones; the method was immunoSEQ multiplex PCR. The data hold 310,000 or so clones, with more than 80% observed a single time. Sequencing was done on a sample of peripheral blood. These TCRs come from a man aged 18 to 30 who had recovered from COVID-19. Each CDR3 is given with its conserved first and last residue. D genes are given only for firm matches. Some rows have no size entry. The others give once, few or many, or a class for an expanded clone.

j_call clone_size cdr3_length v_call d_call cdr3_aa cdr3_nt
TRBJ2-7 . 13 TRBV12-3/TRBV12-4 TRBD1 CASTLTGKHEQYF TGTGCCAGCACCTTGACAGGGAAACACGAGCAGTACTTC
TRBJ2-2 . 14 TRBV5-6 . CASWQGGGTGELFF TGTGCCAGTTGGCAGGGAGGTGGAACCGGGGAGCTGTTTTTT
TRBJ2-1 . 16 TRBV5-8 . CASSLVVVSSYNEQFF TGTGCCAGCAGCTTGGTGGTCGTTAGCTCCTACAATGAGCAGTTCTTC
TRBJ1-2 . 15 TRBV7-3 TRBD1 CASSSPGQGIYGYTF TGTGCCAGCAGCTCGCCGGGACAGGGGATCTATGGCTACACCTTC
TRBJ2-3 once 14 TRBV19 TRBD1 CASRGQGATDTQYF TGTGCCAGCCGGGGACAGGGGGCAACAGATACGCAGTATTTT
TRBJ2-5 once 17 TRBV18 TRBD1 CASSPLDRNNFEETQYF TGTGCCAGCTCACCATTGGACAGGAATAATTTCGAAGAGACCCAGTACTTC
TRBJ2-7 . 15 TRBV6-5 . CASSPDRLSSYEQYF TGTGCCAGCAGCCCCGACAGGCTCAGCTCCTACGAGCAGTACTTC
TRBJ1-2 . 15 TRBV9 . CASSVSLTANYGYTF TGTGCCAGCAGCGTAAGCCTTACCGCTAACTATGGCTACACCTTC
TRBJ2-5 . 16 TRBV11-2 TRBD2 CASSQGSGRVQETQYF TGTGCCAGCAGTCAGGGGAGCGGGAGGGTCCAAGAGACCCAGTACTTC
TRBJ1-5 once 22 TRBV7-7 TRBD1 CASSLNYSQGQGRGRSNQPQHF TGTGCTAGCAGCTTAAATTATTCACAGGGACAGGGCCGAGGACGAAGCAATCAGCCCCAGCATTTT
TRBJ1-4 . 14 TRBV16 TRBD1 CASSQSRGNEKLFF TGTGCCAGCAGCCAATCCAGGGGGAATGAAAAACTGTTTTTT
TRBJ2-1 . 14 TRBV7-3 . CASSLARDTNEQFF TGTGCCAGCAGCTTGGCCAGGGACACGAATGAGCAGTTCTTC
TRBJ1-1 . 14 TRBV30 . CAWSVTTANTEAFF TGTGCCTGGAGTGTTACGACAGCGAACACTGAAGCTTTCTTT
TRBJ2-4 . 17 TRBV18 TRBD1 CASSPPGQGAAKNIQYF TGTGCCAGCTCACCACCGGGGCAGGGGGCGGCCAAAAACATTCAGTACTTC
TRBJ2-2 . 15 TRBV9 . CASSGQGINTGELFF TGTGCCAGCAGCGGGCAGGGGATAAACACCGGGGAGCTGTTTTTT
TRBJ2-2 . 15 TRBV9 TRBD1 CASSETGGNTGELFF TGTGCCAGCAGCGAGACAGGGGGAAACACCGGGGAGCTGTTTTTT
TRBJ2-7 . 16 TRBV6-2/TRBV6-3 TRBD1 CASSFLSDRPGYEQYF TGTGCCAGCAGTTTCCTCTCGGACAGGCCGGGCTACGAGCAGTACTTC
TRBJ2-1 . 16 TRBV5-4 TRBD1 CASSLTGQGIKREQFF TGTGCCAGCAGCTTGACGGGACAGGGGATTAAACGGGAGCAGTTCTTC
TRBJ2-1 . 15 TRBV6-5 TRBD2 CASSPSGGPYNEQFF TGTGCCAGCAGTCCTAGCGGGGGGCCATACAATGAGCAGTTCTTC
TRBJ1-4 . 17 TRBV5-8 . CASSLSDGGAANEKLFF TGTGCCAGCAGCTTGTCAGACGGCGGAGCGGCTAATGAAAAACTGTTTTTT
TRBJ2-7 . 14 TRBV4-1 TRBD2 CASRRTSGSYEQYF TGCGCCAGCAGGCGAACTAGCGGGTCATACGAGCAGTACTTC
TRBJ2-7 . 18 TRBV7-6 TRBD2 CASSLAAALTSGPYEQYF TGTGCCAGCAGCTTAGCCGCCGCCCTGACTAGCGGGCCTTACGAGCAGTACTTC
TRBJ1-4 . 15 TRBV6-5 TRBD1 CASSYLTGGGEKLFF TGTGCCAGCAGTTACCTTACAGGGGGCGGTGAAAAACTGTTTTTT
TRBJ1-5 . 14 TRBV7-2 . CASSPGTGNQPQHF TGTGCCAGCAGCCCAGGCACGGGAAATCAGCCCCAGCATTTT
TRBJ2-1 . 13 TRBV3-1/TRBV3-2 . CASSQARGVEQFF TGTGCCAGCAGCCAAGCAAGGGGTGTTGAGCAGTTCTTC
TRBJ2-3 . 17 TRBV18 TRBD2 CASSRSTSGTKWDTQYF TGTGCCAGCTCCCGGTCGACTAGCGGGACTAAATGGGATACGCAGTATTTT
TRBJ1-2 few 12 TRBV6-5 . CASSRAGNGYTF TGTGCCAGCAGTAGGGCAGGGAATGGCTACACCTTC
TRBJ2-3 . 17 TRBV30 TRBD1 CAGQGRLLRYGTDTQYF TGTGCCGGACAGGGACGACTTCTCCGGTATGGGACAGATACGCAGTATTTT
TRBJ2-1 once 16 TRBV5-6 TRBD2 CASSFTGLAGFDEQFF TGTGCCAGCAGCTTTACCGGACTAGCGGGATTTGATGAGCAGTTCTTC
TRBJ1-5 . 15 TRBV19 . CASSIGGQPNQPQHF TGTGCCAGTAGTATAGGAGGGCAGCCCAATCAGCCCCAGCATTTT
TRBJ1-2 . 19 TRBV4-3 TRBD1 CASSQQSGQGVLTNYGYTF TGCGCCAGCAGCCAACAATCTGGACAGGGGGTCCTAACTAACTATGGCTACACCTTC
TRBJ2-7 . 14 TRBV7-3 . CASSPTGSPDEQYF TGTGCCAGCAGCCCAACAGGGTCCCCTGACGAGCAGTACTTC
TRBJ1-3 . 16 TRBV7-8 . CASSLRAGDGLDTIYF TGTGCCAGCAGCTTAAGGGCAGGGGATGGCTTGGACACCATATATTTT
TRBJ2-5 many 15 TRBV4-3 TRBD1 CASSQGDRVAETQYF TGCGCCAGCAGCCAAGGGGACAGGGTCGCAGAGACCCAGTACTTC
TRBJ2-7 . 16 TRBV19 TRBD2 CASSIRLAGGSYEQYF TGTGCCAGTAGTATTCGGCTAGCGGGAGGTTCCTACGAGCAGTACTTC
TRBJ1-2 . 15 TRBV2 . CASSPQGAAGQSYTF TGTGCCAGCAGTCCCCAAGGGGCAGCGGGTCAGAGCTACACCTTC
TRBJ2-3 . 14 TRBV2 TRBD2 CASSPGTSGMSQYF TGTGCCAGCAGCCCGGGGACTAGCGGGATGTCGCAGTATTTT
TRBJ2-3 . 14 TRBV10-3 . CAISTAQQADTQYF TGTGCCATCAGTACCGCACAGCAGGCAGATACGCAGTATTTT
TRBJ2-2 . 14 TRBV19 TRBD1 CASGQGTNTGELFF TGTGCCAGTGGACAGGGGACGAACACCGGGGAGCTGTTTTTT
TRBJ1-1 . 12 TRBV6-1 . CASSEITAEAFF TGTGCCAGCAGTGAAATAACAGCTGAAGCTTTCTTT
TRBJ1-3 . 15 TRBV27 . CASSWRGDSGNTIYF TGTGCCAGCAGTTGGCGGGGCGACTCTGGAAACACCATATATTTT